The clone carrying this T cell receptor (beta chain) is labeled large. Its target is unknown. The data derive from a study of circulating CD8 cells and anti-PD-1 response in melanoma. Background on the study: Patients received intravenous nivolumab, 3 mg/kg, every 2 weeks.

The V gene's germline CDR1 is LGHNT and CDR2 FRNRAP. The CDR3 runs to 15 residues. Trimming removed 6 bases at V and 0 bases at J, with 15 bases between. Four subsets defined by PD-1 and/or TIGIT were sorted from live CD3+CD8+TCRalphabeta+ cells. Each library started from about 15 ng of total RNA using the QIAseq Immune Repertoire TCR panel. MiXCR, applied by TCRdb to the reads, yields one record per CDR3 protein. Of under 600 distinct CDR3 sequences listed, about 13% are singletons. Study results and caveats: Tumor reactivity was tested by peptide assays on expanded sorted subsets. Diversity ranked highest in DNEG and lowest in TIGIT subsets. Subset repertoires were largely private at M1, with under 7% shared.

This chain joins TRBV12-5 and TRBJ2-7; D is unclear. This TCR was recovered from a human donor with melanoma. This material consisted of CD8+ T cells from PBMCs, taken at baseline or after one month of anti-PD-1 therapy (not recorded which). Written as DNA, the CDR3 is TGTGCTAGTGGCACCACTGTCGACGGCTCCTACGAGCAGTACTTC. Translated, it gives CASGTTVDGSYEQYF.